The TCR beta chain described here comes from a study of PD-L1 blockade in urothelial cancer. Across the whole study: Study patients had been treated with 0 to 3 previous chemotherapy regimens.

TCRdb's table, derived via immunoSEQ multiplex PCR, lists solely in-frame clones and lacks some. The data show roughly 43,000 clones, 70% to 85% seen once. Germline lookup yields CDR1 MNHEY and CDR2 SVGAGI. The CDR3 totals 14 residues. J was trimmed by 8 bases and V by 6 bases; bases with no gene match: 9. This sequence joins TRBV6-5 and TRBJ1-4, with 7 nucleotides matching TRBD1. Here the sequenced sample was PBMCs, taken around atezolizumab (anti-PD-L1) treatment. This TCR came from a man between 70 and 80 years old with urothelial cancer. CDR3 bases: TGTGCCAGCAGCGACGACAGGGTTGCCGAAAAACTGTTTTTT. This codes for CASSDDRVAEKLFF.